What follows are 5 T cell receptor beta chains derived from one specimen sequenced in a study of cytotoxic CD8 clonotypes in ibrutinib-treated CLL. TCRdb's table, derived via immunoSEQ multiplex PCR, lists solely in-frame clones and lacks some. The table shows over 70,000 clones, with 70% to 80% occurring only once. The starting material was PBMCs, obtained after 12 months of ibrutinib treatment. The origin of the receptors is a human donor with chronic lymphocytic leukemia.

The gene calls are TRBV2 and TRBJ2-7; the match to TRBD2 covers 8 bases. With V trimmed by 4 bases and J by 9 bases, 14 bases remained unmatched. CDR1 SNHLY and CDR2 FYNNEI come from the germline V gene. The CDR3 has 15 residues. The CDR3 DNA reads TGTGCCAGCAGTGGGCGGGTAGCGGGATGGTCCGGGCAGTACTTC. Residues: CASSGRVAGWSGQYF.

V and J are TRBV7-8 and TRBJ2-4, with 10 nucleotides matching TRBD2. J gave up 0 bases and V 6 bases, and 5 bases lay outside the gene matches. Germline CDR1 and CDR2: SGHVS and FQNEAQ. The CDR3 spans 16 residues. The CDR3 loop is CASSPSGGLAKNIQYF. In DNA form, the CDR3 reads TGTGCCAGCAGTCCTAGCGGGGGCCTAGCCAAAAACATTCAGTACTTC. Full variable domain (missing parts from reference TRBV7-8 and TRBJ2-4): GAGVSQSPRYKVAKRGQDVALRCDPISGHVSLFWYQQALGQGPEFLTYFQNEAQLDKSGLPSDRFFAERPEGSVSTLKIQRTQQEDSAVYLCASSPSGGLAKNIQYFGAGTRLSVL.

The CDR3 here is CASSLRLAGRSEQFF. The CDR3 coding sequence is TGTGCCAGCAGCTTAAGGCTAGCGGGGAGGAGTGAGCAGTTCTTC. This chain joins TRBV7-8 and TRBJ2-1; 9 positions match TRBD2. Trimming cost V 2 bases and J 9 bases; bases outside gene matches: 8. Germline V gives CDR1 SGHVS, CDR2 FQNEAQ. The CDR3 loop spans 15 amino acids. The entire variable domain, with the rest obtained from reference TRBV7-8 and TRBJ2-1, is as follows: GAGVSQSPRYKVAKRGQDVALRCDPISGHVSLFWYQQALGQGPEFLTYFQNEAQLDKSGLPSDRFFAERPEGSVSTLKIQRTQQEDSAVYLCASSLRLAGRSEQFFGPGTRLTVL.

The chain joins TRBV6-5 to TRBJ1-5, with TRBD1 matching over 7 bases. This CDR3 is built from 14 residues. The trim removed 2 bases at V and 6 bases at J, leaving 4 bases unmatched. Germline V CDR1 and CDR2: MNHEY, SVGAGI. The CDR3 here is CASSYGQGGQPQHF. The CDR3 DNA sequence: TGTGCCAGCAGTTACGGGCAGGGGGGTCAGCCCCAGCATTTT.

The chain uses TRBV2 and TRBJ2-3; 8 bases are a match to TRBD1. CDR1 is SNHLY and CDR2 is FYNNEI in the germline V gene. The V gene end was trimmed by 9 bases and the J gene end by 4 bases; junction bases not matched to a gene: 6. The CDR3 is 13 residues long. CDR3 nucleotides: TGTGCCAGGTCCACAGGGGGAGCAGATACGCAGTATTTT. It encodes CARSTGGADTQYF.